One T cell receptor beta chain is described in this entry. Its specificity is not known. The entry originates in a study of T cell responses to AZD1222 COVID-19 vaccine. Study-wide findings and caveats: Baseline antibody screening turned up just a handful of seropositive AZD1222 recipients. Donors were largely white British and mainly female; clonal diversity was possibly underestimated.

Data came from immunoSEQ multiplex PCR; TCRdb stores just in-frame clones and leaves some out. The sample consists of 50,000 to 65,000 clones, 70% to 90% of them appearing once. With 5 bases clipped from V and 3 bases from J, the junction kept 11 bases outside the gene matches. The CDR3 runs 16 residues. Germline V lookup: CDR1 SGHRS, CDR2 YFSETQ. This receptor was identified in an adult who received the AZD1222 COVID-19 vaccine. The rearrangement links TRBV5-1 to TRBJ2-7, with 10 positions matching TRBD2. Here the sequenced sample was peripheral blood, taken 28 days after the second AZD1222 dose. CDR3 sequence reads: CASSTPGLASRYEQYF. In nucleotides, the CDR3 is TGCGCCAGCAGTACTCCGGGACTAGCGAGTCGCTACGAGCAGTACTTC. Drawing the rest from reference TRBV5-1 and TRBJ2-7, the complete variable domain is KAGVTQTPRYLIKTRGQQVTLSCSPISGHRSVSWYQQTPGQGLQFLFEYFSETQRNKGNFPGRFSGRQFSNSRSEMNVSTLELGDSALYLCASSTPGLASRYEQYFGPGTRLTVT.